The 8 T cell receptor beta chains below come from one sample, sequenced in a study of T cells after yellow fever vaccination. From the 5' RACE reads, TCRdb called clonotypes with MiXCR, one entry per CDR3 protein. The sample contains about 47,000 distinct CDR3 sequences, around 7% of which appear only once. Here the sequenced sample was CD8+ T cells sorted from PBMCs, taken approximately 16 days after the first yellow fever vaccination. The source is a man between 18 and 29 years old who received the YFV17D yellow fever vaccine.

About this clonotype itself: One base away lies a much larger clone, so this may be a sequencing read error. The J gene is TRBJ1-2, the V gene TRBV6-6; 7 bases align to TRBD1. Germline lookup yields CDR1 MNHNY and CDR2 SVGAGI (reference sequence). The CDR3 covers 14 residues. The V and J ends lost 5 bases and 0 bases, in that order; junction bases with no gene match: 3. This CDR3 is CASSDGTANYGYTF. As DNA, the CDR3 is TGTGCCAGCAGTGACGGGACAGCTAACTATGGCTACACCTTC.

Many counts were recorded for this clonotype. The chain is built from TRBV5-1 and TRBJ2-3; 10 nucleotides agree with TRBD2. The V gene end was trimmed by 4 bases and the J gene end by 5 bases; junction bases not matched to a gene: 1. The CDR3 loop spans 13 amino acids. CDR1 SGHRS and CDR2 YFSETQ come from the germline V gene. The CDR3 region has the DNA TGCGCCAGCAGCACTAGCGGGGAAGATACGCAGTATTTT. Its translation: CASSTSGEDTQYF.

There are many counts of this clonotype. The gene calls are TRBV7-3 and TRBJ2-3, with D maybe TRBD2 (6 bases). The CDR3 covers 16 residues. CDR1 is SGHTA, CDR2 FQGTGA, per germline. V was cut by 5 bases and J by 5 bases, with 20 bases left in between. The CDR3 region is CASSPPQAGTIDTQYF. In DNA, the CDR3 is TGTGCCAGCAGCCCCCCCCAGGCGGGGACGATAGATACGCAGTATTTT.

This clonotype was seen at least ten times. The chain's CDR3 is CASSQVPSGYEQYF. CDR3 coding DNA: TGTGCCAGCAGCCAAGTACCCAGCGGCTACGAGCAGTACTTC. The genes are TRBV3-1 and TRBJ2-7; tentatively, D is TRBD2 (5 bases). V was pared by 1 base and J by 3 bases, with 10 bases between. The CDR3 has 14 amino acids. CDR1 is LGHDT, CDR2 YNNKEL, per germline (reference sequence).

This clonotype has just a few counts. The chain employs TRBV18 and TRBJ2-1; no clear D. The germline gives CDR1 KGHSH, CDR2 LQKENI. V lost 1 base and J 9 bases, leaving 7 bases between the germline ends. The CDR3 runs to 12 residues. The CDR3 spells CASSPQGGEQFF. The CDR3 nucleotides read TGTGCCAGCTCACCACAAGGTGGTGAGCAGTTCTTC.

This clonotype showed up many times. V gene TRBV4-1 combines with J gene TRBJ2-5; D is perhaps TRBD2 (5 bases). This CDR3 contains 16 residues. Looked up from germline, CDR1 is MGHRA and CDR2 is YSYEKL. Trimming left V 1 base short and J 3 bases short, with 15 bases between. This CDR3 reads CASSQVGLLGEETQYF. CDR3 in DNA: TGCGCCAGCAGCCAAGTTGGCTTGTTGGGAGAAGAGACCCAGTACTTC.

This clonotype was seen at least ten times. The V call is TRBV12-3 or TRBV12-4, the J call TRBJ1-4, with 8 bases aligning to TRBD1. There are 16 residues in the CDR3. V lost 9 bases and J lost 0; bases outside the gene matches: 9. CDR3 residues: CASGGTGAATNEKLFF. The CDR3 DNA follows: TGTGCCAGTGGAGGGACAGGCGCTGCAACTAATGAAAAACTGTTTTTT.

The sample holds many counts of this clonotype. The chain joins TRBV5-1 to TRBJ2-1; D is perhaps TRBD1 (6 bases). Germline V gene lookup returns CDR1 SGHRS and CDR2 YFSETQ. Trimming stripped 0 bases from V and 8 bases from J, with 12 bases between. The length of the CDR3 is 14 residues. In nucleotides, the CDR3 is TGCGCCAGCAGCTTGGTGTCAGGGGCCCATGAGCAGTTCTTC. Its protein is CASSLVSGAHEQFF. The full variable domain, completed using reference TRBV5-1 and TRBJ2-1, is KAGVTQTPRYLIKTRGQQVTLSCSPISGHRSVSWYQQTPGQGLQFLFEYFSETQRNKGNFPGRFSGRQFSNSRSEMNVSTLELGDSALYLCASSLVSGAHEQFFGPGTRLTVL.